This T cell receptor beta chain stems from a study of blood T cell repertoires in COVID-19. The overall study: PBMCs, B-cell-depleted T cells, or T cells were the source of the cDNA or gDNA that made up the material.

Germline V gene data show CDR1 as SNHLY and CDR2 as FYNNEI. Deletions cut 5 bases from V and 2 bases from J, with 25 bases between. CDR3 size: 18 residues. Libraries were prepared by immunoSEQ multiplex PCR; TCRdb keeps only in-frame clonotypes and omits some of them. The profile covers a few hundred thousand clones, with roughly 84% appearing a single time and roughly 3% taken by the ten largest. The sequence was collected from a woman younger than 45 who had recovered from COVID-19. The V and J genes are TRBV2 and TRBJ2-7, with D maybe TRBD1 (6 bases). Sequenced sample: peripheral blood. CDR3 residues: CASSPDTAWARGTYEQYF. In DNA form, the CDR3 reads TGTGCCAGCAGTCCAGATACAGCCTGGGCCAGGGGAACCTACGAGCAGTACTTC.